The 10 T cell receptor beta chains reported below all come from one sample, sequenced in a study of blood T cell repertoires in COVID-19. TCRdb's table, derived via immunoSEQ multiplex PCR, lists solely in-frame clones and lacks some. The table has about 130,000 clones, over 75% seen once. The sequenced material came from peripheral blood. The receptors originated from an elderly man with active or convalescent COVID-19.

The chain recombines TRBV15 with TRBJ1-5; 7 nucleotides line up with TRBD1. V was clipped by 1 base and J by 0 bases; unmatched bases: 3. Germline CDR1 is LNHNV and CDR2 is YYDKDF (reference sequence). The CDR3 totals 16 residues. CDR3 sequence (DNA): TGTGCCACCAGCAGAGGGGACAGAACTAGCAATCAGCCCCAGCATTTT. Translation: CATSRGDRTSNQPQHF.

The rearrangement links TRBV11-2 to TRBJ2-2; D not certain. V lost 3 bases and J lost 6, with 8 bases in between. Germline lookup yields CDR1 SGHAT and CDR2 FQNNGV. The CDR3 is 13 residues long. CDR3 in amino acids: CASSFGFSGELFF. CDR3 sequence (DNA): TGTGCCAGCAGCTTCGGTTTTTCCGGGGAGCTGTTTTTT.

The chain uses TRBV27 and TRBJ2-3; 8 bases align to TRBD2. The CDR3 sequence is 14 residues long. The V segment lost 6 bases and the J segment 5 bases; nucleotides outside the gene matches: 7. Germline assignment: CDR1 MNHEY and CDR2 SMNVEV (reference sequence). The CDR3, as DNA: TGTGCCAGCAGCCTGCGGGGGGCCGGAGATACGCAGTATTTT. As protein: CASSLRGAGDTQYF.

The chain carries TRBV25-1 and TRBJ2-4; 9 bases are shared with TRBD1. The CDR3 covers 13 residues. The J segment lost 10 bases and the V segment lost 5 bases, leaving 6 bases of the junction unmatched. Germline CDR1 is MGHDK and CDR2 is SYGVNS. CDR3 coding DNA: TGTGCCAGCAGTACCGACAGGGGGGCAATTCAGTACTTC. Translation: CASSTDRGAIQYF.

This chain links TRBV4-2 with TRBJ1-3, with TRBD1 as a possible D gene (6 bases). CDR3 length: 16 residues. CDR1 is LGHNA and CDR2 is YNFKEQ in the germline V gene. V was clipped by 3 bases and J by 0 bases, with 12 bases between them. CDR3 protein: CASSQATGPSGNTIYF. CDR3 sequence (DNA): TGTGCCAGCAGCCAGGCTACAGGGCCCTCTGGAAACACCATATATTTT.

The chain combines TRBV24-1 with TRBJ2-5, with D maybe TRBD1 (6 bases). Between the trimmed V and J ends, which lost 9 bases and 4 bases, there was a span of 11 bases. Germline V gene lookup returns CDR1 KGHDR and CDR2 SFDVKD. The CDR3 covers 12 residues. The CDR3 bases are TGTGCCACCCGAACAGGGACAGAGACCCAGTACTTC. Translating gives CATRTGTETQYF.

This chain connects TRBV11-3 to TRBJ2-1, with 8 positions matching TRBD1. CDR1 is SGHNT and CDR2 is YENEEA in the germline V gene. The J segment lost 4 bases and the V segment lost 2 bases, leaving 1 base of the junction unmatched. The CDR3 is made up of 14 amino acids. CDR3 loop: CASSLTGGYNEQFF. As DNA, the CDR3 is TGTGCCAGCAGCTTAACAGGGGGTTACAATGAGCAGTTCTTC.

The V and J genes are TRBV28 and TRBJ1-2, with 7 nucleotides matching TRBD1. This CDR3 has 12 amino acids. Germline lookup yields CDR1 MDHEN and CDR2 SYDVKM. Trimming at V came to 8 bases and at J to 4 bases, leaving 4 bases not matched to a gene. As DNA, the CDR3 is TGTGCCAGCTGGGGACAGCCCTATGGCTACACCTTC. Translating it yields CASWGQPYGYTF.

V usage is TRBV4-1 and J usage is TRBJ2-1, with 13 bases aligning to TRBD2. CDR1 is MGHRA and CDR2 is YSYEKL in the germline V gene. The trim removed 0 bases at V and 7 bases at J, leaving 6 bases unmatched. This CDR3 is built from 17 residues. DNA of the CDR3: TGCGCCAGCAGCCAAGATACGGGACTAGCGGGATTTAATGAGCAGTTCTTC. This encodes CASSQDTGLAGFNEQFF.

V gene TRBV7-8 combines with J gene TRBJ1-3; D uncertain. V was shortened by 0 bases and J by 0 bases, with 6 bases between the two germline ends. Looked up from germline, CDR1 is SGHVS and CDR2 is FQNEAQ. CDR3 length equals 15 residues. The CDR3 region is CASSLAQISGNTIYF. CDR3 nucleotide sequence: TGTGCCAGCAGCTTAGCACAGATCTCTGGAAACACCATATATTTT.